The 15 T cell receptor beta chains reported below all come from one sample, sequenced in a study of glioma-infiltrating T cells after dendritic cell vaccination (dated by TCRdb to about 2016). The sample's time point, from its label and the paper: after dendritic cell vaccination, including at tumor progression/relapse. The library relied on the immunoSEQ multiplex PCR assay. TCRdb provides this immuneACCESS table in a form limited to in-frame rearrangements. Some clones are lacking; in checked studies, under half of them reflect an unresolved V gene, and why the rest are absent is not known. Counted in this sample were 65,000 or so clones; approximately 86% of them appeared once. The ten largest clonotypes hold roughly 11% of the sample. The material sequenced was blood, taken after dendritic cell vaccination. Source of these receptors: a human donor with glioblastoma.

This clone was seen more than once but under ten times. This chain joins TRBV4-3 and TRBJ1-2; 8 nucleotides align to TRBD1. Looked up from germline, CDR1 is LGHNA and CDR2 is YSLEER. The CDR3 runs to 15 residues. V gave up 4 bases and J gave up 4 bases; unmatched junction bases: 8. The CDR3 nucleotides are TGCGCCAGCAGCCCAGGGACAGGACCCTCCTATGGCTACACCTTC. It encodes CASSPGTGPSYGYTF.

The V and J genes are TRBV10-2 and TRBJ1-2; D uncertain. The CDR3 is made up of 13 amino acids. Germline-derived CDR1 and CDR2 are WSHSY and SAAADI. V was shortened by 0 bases and J by 4 bases, with 6 bases between the two germline ends. In nucleotides, the CDR3 is TGCGCCAGCAGTGAGTCTTCCAGCTATGGCTACACCTTC. The encoded protein is CASSESSSYGYTF.

The chain has TRBV5-1 and TRBJ2-3, with 11 bases fitting TRBD2. V trimming: 4 bases; J trimming: 5 bases; junction bases outside the gene matches: 6. This CDR3 is built from 15 residues. CDR1 is SGHRS and CDR2 is YFSETQ in the germline V gene. CDR3 amino acids: CASSQIAGGRDTQYF. CDR3 coding DNA: TGCGCCAGCAGCCAGATAGCGGGAGGGCGAGATACGCAGTATTTT.

The chain recombines TRBV7-6 with TRBJ2-3; 7 positions match TRBD1. The CDR3 sequence is 14 residues long. Germline CDR1 and CDR2: SGHVS and FNYEAQ. With V trimmed by 1 base and J by 5 bases, 3 bases remained unmatched. The CDR3 is CASSLVGGGDTQYF. The CDR3 DNA reads as TGTGCCAGCAGCTTAGTAGGGGGCGGAGATACGCAGTATTTT.

V is TRBV19 and J is TRBJ2-3; the D is unclear. The CDR3 contains 13 residues. V lost 6 bases and J lost 0, with 7 bases in between. Germline V gives CDR1 LNHDA, CDR2 SQIVND (reference sequence). The CDR3 nucleotides read TGTGCCAGTAGGGAGTCTAGCACAGATACGCAGTATTTT. Amino acid sequence: CASRESSTDTQYF.

The chain has TRBV5-8 and TRBJ2-7; D ambiguous. CDR3 length equals 14 residues. Germline-derived CDR1 and CDR2 are SGHTS and YDEGEE. The germline V and J ends were trimmed by 4 bases and 0 bases, with 11 bases remaining between them. For the CDR3, the DNA is TGTGCCAGCAGCAGCCCTATAAGCTCCTACGAGCAGTACTTC. This sequence encodes CASSSPISSYEQYF. Based on the CDR3 plus reference TRBV5-8 and TRBJ2-7, the full variable domain is EAGVTQSPTHLIKTRGQQATLRCSPISGHTSVYWYQQALGLGLQFLLWYDEGEERNRGNFPPRFSGRQFPNYSSELNVNALELEDSALYLCASSSPISSYEQYFGPGTRLTVT.

DNA of the CDR3: TGTGCCAGCAGCTTGGCCGCAGGGGGTGTCTCGGAGACCCAGTACTTC. This gives the protein CASSLAAGGVSETQYF. This chain uses TRBV5-4 with TRBJ2-5, with 7 positions matching TRBD1. The CDR3 loop spans 16 amino acids. Germline V gene data show CDR1 as SGHNT and CDR2 as YYREEE (reference sequence). V lost 0 bases and J lost 5; bases outside the gene matches: 10.

This chain links TRBV7-2 with TRBJ1-4; D is undetermined. Germline CDR1 reads SGHTA; CDR2 reads FQGNSA. Trimming removed 1 base at V and 5 bases at J, with 11 bases between. The CDR3 totals 15 residues. The CDR3 nucleotides are TGTGCCAGCAGCTTAGGGGCCAGACCGAATGAAAAACTGTTTTTT. Translated: CASSLGARPNEKLFF. The full variable domain, in which reference TRBV7-2 and TRBJ1-4 provide the parts outside the CDR3, is GAGVSQSPSNKVTEKGKDVELRCDPISGHTALYWYRQSLGQGLEFLIYFQGNSAPDKSGLPSDRFSAERTGGSVSTLTIQRTQQEDSAVYLCASSLGARPNEKLFFGSGTQLSVL.

V usage is TRBV29-1 and J usage is TRBJ2-5; D call uncertain. Germline CDR1 is SQVTM and CDR2 is ANQGSEA. CDR3 length: 13 amino acids. V shed 4 bases and J shed 9 bases, with 18 bases lying between them. CDR3 nucleotide sequence: TGCAGCGTTGCCGGGTCCGTGATCGGGTCCCAGTACTTC. Its protein is CSVAGSVIGSQYF.

The rearrangement joins TRBV10-3 to TRBJ2-7, with D possibly TRBD2 on 6 matching bases. Looked up from germline, CDR1 is ENHRY and CDR2 is SYGVKD. Trimming removed 7 bases at V and 7 bases at J, with 17 bases between. This CDR3 spans 13 amino acids. The CDR3 sequence: CAITPGGSREQYF. The CDR3 nucleotides are TGTGCCATCACCCCCGGGGGATCAAGGGAGCAGTACTTC.

The J gene is TRBJ1-4, the V gene TRBV12-2; TRBD1 is the table's D call, not checked against the DNA. TRBV12-2 has pseudogene status. The length of the CDR3 is 15 residues. In DNA form, the CDR3 reads TGTGCAAGTCGCTTGATCGACAGGGGTAGCGAAAAACTGTTTTTT. This sequence encodes CASRLIDRGSEKLFF.

This rearrangement joins TRBV7-9 to TRBJ1-1; D might be TRBD1 (5 bases). V lost 4 bases, J lost 7 bases, and 7 bases lay in between. In germline, CDR1 is SEHNR, CDR2 FQNEAQ (reference sequence). This CDR3 has 11 amino acids. The CDR3 coding sequence is TGTGCCAGCAGCTGGGGGGGTGAAGCTTTCTTT. It codes for CASSWGGEAFF.

The CDR3 DNA reads as TGCGCCAGCAGCTCCATTGGACAGGGGAAGGAAAATGAAAAACTGTTTTTT. It specifies CASSSIGQGKENEKLFF. The chain has TRBV4-3 and TRBJ1-4, with TRBD1 identical over 9 bases. CDR3 length equals 17 residues. Looked up from germline, CDR1 is LGHNA and CDR2 is YSLEER. With V trimmed by 5 bases and J by 5 bases, 12 bases remained unmatched.

This clone has only one observation. CDR3 sequence reads: CASSLGGTKNIQYF. The CDR3 DNA reads TGTGCCAGCAGCCTCGGGGGTACCAAAAACATTCAGTACTTC. This rearrangement joins TRBV9 to TRBJ2-4, with a tentative D call TRBD2 (6 bases). Looked up from germline, CDR1 is SGDLS and CDR2 is YYNGEE. Deletions cut 4 bases from V and 2 bases from J, with 10 bases between. The CDR3 extends over 14 amino acids. The full variable domain, its missing parts supplied by reference TRBV9 and TRBJ2-4, is DSGVTQTPKHLITATGQRVTLRCSPRSGDLSVYWYQQSLDQGLQFLIQYYNGEERAKGNILERFSAQQFPDLHSELNLSSLELGDSALYFCASSLGGTKNIQYFGAGTRLSVL.

This chain connects TRBV25-1 to TRBJ1-2; D gene ambiguous. With 5 bases removed from V and 8 bases from J, the gap between germline ends came to 15 bases. The CDR3 spans 13 residues. CDR1 and CDR2 from the germline V gene are MGHDK and SYGVNS. CDR3 residues: CASSNPAREGYTF. CDR3 coding DNA: TGTGCCAGCAGTAACCCCGCGAGGGAGGGCTACACCTTC.